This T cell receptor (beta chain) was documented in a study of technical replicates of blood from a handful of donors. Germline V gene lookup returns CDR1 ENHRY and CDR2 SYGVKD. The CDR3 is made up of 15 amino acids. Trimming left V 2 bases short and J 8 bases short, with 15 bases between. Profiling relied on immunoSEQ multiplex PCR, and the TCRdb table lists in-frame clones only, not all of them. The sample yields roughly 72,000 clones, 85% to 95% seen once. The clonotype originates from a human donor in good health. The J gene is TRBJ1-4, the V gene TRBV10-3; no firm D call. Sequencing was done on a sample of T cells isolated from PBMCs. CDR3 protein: CAISEREGRKEKLFF. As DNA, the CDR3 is TGTGCCATCAGTGAGAGGGAGGGAAGAAAAGAAAAACTGTTTTTT.